This entry is about one T cell receptor (beta chain). In the original workflow: Estimates of nucleated cell counts were drawn from the amplification of reference gene primers. The data were produced by immunoSEQ multiplex PCR, yet TCRdb's version contains in-frame clones alone and is incomplete. The V and J calls and clone size are taken from that table; D and trimming were inferred from the DNA. Here the sample spans roughly 36,000 clones, approximately 89% being singletons. Germline V lookup: CDR1 LNHDA, CDR2 SQIVND (reference sequence). The CDR3 consists of 19 residues. V was pared by 0 bases and J by 3 bases, with 21 bases between. The sample is drawn from a study of blood T cell repertoires in COVID-19. Study background: Collection of acute and convalescent COVID-19 samples took place in the United States, Italy and Spain. PBMCs, B-cell-depleted T cells, or T cells were the source of the cDNA or gDNA that made up the material.

This receptor was obtained from a man between 60 and 75 years old with acute or convalescent COVID-19. V is TRBV19 and J is TRBJ1-5, with a possible D match to TRBD1 (6 bases). What was sequenced was peripheral blood. DNA for the CDR3: TGTGCCAGTAGTATAGACGGCTCCGGGACAATGGGATTCAATCAGCCCCAGCATTTT. Residues: CASSIDGSGTMGFNQPQHF.